A single sample gave rise to the 4 T cell receptor beta chains below, sequenced in a study of metastatic and nonmetastatic thyroid tumors. TCRdb re-called clones from the PCR reads using MiXCR. The data show around 8,000 clones, approximately 32% seen once. Patients underwent thyroid surgery, and none had received any treatment before it. Sequenced input: tumor tissue. These receptors were taken from a female donor with papillary thyroid cancer or a benign thyroid nodule (not recorded which). Some clones in this sample may be carry-over from other donors' samples.

This chain uses TRBV10-3 with TRBJ2-7; D may be TRBD1 (5 bases). With 4 bases removed from V and 3 bases from J, the gap between germline ends came to 16 bases. This CDR3 has 15 amino acids. In germline, CDR1 is ENHRY, CDR2 SYGVKD. CDR3 nucleotide sequence: TGTGCCATCAGTGTAAGCAGGGTGGCGAACTACGAGCAGTACTTC. Its translation: CAISVSRVANYEQYF.

This clone was seen many times. The gene calls are TRBV19 and TRBJ1-1; D unresolved. Trimming removed 3 bases from V and 5 bases from J, with 13 bases in between. Germline CDR1 is LNHDA and CDR2 is SQIVND (reference sequence). The CDR3 covers 14 residues. CDR3 amino acids: CASSILGLWTEAFF. CDR3 DNA: TGTGCCAGTAGTATCCTAGGTTTATGGACTGAAGCTTTCTTT. Using reference TRBV19 and TRBJ1-1 for the parts outside the CDR3, the full variable domain is DGGITQSPKYLFRKEGQNVTLSCEQNLNHDAMYWYRQDPGQGLRLIYYSQIVNDFQKGDIAEGYSVSREKKESFPLTVTSAQKNPTAFYLCASSILGLWTEAFFGQGTRLTVV.

This clone appeared many times. V usage is TRBV18 and J usage is TRBJ2-1; unclear D gene. CDR1 KGHSH and CDR2 LQKENI come from the germline V gene. The CDR3 contains 15 residues. V shed 3 bases and J shed 0 bases, with 9 bases lying between them. CDR3 DNA sequence: TGTGCCAGCTCACCTAACATCAGCTCCTACAATGAGCAGTTCTTC. Its protein product is CASSPNISSYNEQFF.

This clone is termed medium-sized. The chain employs TRBV6-1 and TRBJ1-5, with D possibly TRBD1 on 5 matching bases. The V end lost 5 bases, the J end lost 5 bases, and 13 bases lay between the germline ends. The germline V gene has CDR1 MNHNS and CDR2 SASEGT. This CDR3 is 14 amino acids long. The CDR3 is CASSRSQGYQPQHF. In DNA, the CDR3 is TGTGCCAGCAGTCGTTCTCAGGGATATCAGCCCCAGCATTTT.